This T cell receptor (beta chain) was identified during a study of blood T cells in healthy people across ages. As for the study in general: Template switching recovered approximately one barcoded beta molecule for every two T cells.

General study points: Both higher diversity and more naive CD4+ cells marked long-lived donors when set against aged donors. Strong correlation was found linking TCR beta diversity to naive T cell percentage.

There are a few counts of this clonotype. Its antigen remains unidentified. Together with a sample-barcoded 5' primer, a J-beta primer mix was included in a second PCR lasting roughly 7 to 11 cycles. TCRdb used MiXCR to reprocess the 5' RACE reads, holding one entry per CDR3 protein. In the table there are under 1 million distinct CDR3 sequences, around 43% of which are singletons. Every donor contributed roughly 10 milliliters of peripheral blood by blood draw. CDR1 SGHTA and CDR2 FQGNSA come from the germline V gene. The ends were cut back, 2 bases at V and 1 base at J, with 8 bases in the middle. This CDR3 contains 14 residues.

Sequences were obtained from blood. This chain links TRBV7-2 with TRBJ1-1, with no clear D. This TCR came from a man in his sixties in good health. Here the CDR3 reads CASSLRNKNTEAFF. CDR3 DNA: TGTGCCAGCAGCTTAAGGAACAAGAACACTGAAGCTTTCTTT.